This T cell receptor (beta chain) comes out of a study of CD8 T cells in ankylosing spondylitis. Study observations and caveats: About 8 highly homologous variants formed a TCR beta motif that appeared characteristic of ankylosing spondylitis blood. Reportedly, significant enrichment of disease-linked clones occurred in matched ankylosing spondylitis synovial fluid.

With molecular barcodes, quantitative 5'-RACE was used to make the TCR beta libraries. TCRdb fed the 5' RACE reads into MiXCR, producing one record per CDR3 protein. The sample lists just under 550,000 distinct CDR3 sequences; over 9.5% were seen once. Trimming took 6 bases from V and 8 from J; bases not matched to a gene: 13. This CDR3 is built from 15 residues. CDR1 and CDR2 (germline): MNHNS, SASEGT. Comments on this clonotype: What it recognizes is unknown.

The TCR comes from a male donor with ankylosing spondylitis. The sequencing sample was made of blood, either unsorted or a sorted T cell fraction (not recorded which). The J gene is TRBJ2-1, the V gene TRBV6-1, with 7 bases lining up with TRBD2. The CDR3 region has the DNA TGTGCCAGCAGCCCTAGCGGAGCTCAGTCAGATGAGCAGTTCTTC. Amino acids: CASSPSGAQSDEQFF.